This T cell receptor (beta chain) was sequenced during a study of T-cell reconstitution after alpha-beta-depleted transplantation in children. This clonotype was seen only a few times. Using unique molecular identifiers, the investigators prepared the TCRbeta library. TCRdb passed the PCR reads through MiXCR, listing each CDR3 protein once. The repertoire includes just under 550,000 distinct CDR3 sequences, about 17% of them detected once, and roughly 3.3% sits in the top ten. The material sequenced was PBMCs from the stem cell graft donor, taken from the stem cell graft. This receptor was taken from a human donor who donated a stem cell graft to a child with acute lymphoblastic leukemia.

Written as DNA, the CDR3 is TGCAGTGCTGAGGGGGCTTCATACAATGAGCAGTTCTTC. Translated: CSAEGASYNEQFF. V and J are TRBV20-1 and TRBJ2-1; the match to TRBD1 covers 7 bases. The germline V gene encodes CDR1 DFQATT and CDR2 SNEGSKA (reference sequence). Unmatched junction bases numbered 5, after V lost 5 bases and J lost 4 bases. The CDR3 length is 13 residues.